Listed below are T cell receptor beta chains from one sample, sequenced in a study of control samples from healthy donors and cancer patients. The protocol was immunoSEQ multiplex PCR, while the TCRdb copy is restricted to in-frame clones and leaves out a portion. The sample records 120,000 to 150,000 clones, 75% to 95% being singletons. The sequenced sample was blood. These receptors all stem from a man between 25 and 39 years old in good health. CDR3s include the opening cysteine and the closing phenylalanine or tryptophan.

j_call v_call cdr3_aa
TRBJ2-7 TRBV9 CASSPTSGVEQYF
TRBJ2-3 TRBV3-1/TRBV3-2 CASSQGRLSRTQYF
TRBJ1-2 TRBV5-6 CASSLAVRGGYTF
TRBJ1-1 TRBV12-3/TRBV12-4 CASRSTGNTEAFF
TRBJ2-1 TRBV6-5 CASSSVGDSYNEQFF
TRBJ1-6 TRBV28 CASSLQGWNSPLHF
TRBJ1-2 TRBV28 CASSLSGVGYTF
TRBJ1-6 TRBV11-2 CASSLDLSGSSYNSPLHF
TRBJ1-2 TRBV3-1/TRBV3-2 CASSQVGDNYGYTF
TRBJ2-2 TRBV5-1 CASSFLARQGNTGELFF
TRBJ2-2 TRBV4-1 CASSQDPSGGAGELFF
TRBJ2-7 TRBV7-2 CASSLVYEQYF
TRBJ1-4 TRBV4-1 CASSQETVNEKLFF